This T cell receptor beta chain was sequenced for a study of blood T cell repertoires in COVID-19. About the research overall: Both acute and convalescent COVID-19 samples were obtained from the United States, Italy and Spain. In each case, the material was cDNA or gDNA derived from T cells, B-cell-depleted T cells, or PBMCs.

CDR3 length: 15 amino acids. Germline assignment: CDR1 LGHDT and CDR2 YNNKEL (reference sequence). Trimming at V came to 4 bases and at J to 2 bases, leaving 4 bases not matched to a gene. Authors' methods: Cell counts per sample came from amplifying reference gene primers. Produced via immunoSEQ multiplex PCR; TCRdb's table is partial and in-frame only. That table furnishes V, J and clone size, whereas the DNA furnished D and trimming. This sample has a few hundred thousand clones, with roughly 85% found just once. The V and J genes are TRBV3-1 (or the pseudogene TRBV3-2) and TRBJ2-1, with TRBD2 matching 8 bases. The clonotype comes from a human donor in a cohort sampled during active COVID-19. The sample consisted of peripheral blood. CDR3 amino acids: CASSPTSGTYNEQFF. In DNA, the CDR3 is TGTGCCAGCAGCCCTACTAGCGGCACCTACAATGAGCAGTTCTTC.